This TCR beta chain was recovered during a study of Ad26.COV2.S vaccination and SARS-CoV-2 variants. Looking at the study overall: Donor got 5x10^10 or 1x10^11 viral particles of Ad26.COV2.S.

This CDR3 spans 16 amino acids. The trim removed 2 bases at V and 4 bases at J, leaving 9 bases unmatched. CDR1 is MGHDK, CDR2 SYGVNS, per germline. The study's findings and limits: Spike-specific TCR breadth in vaccine recipients exceeded that seen in placebo recipients. Vaccine and placebo groups showed comparable non-spike TCR breadth. Breadth, reportedly substantial, characterized the spike-specific CD8+ and CD4+ T cell responses after vaccination.

A note on this clone: The antigen is unknown.

Treatment indicated: around 19 received Ad26.COV2.S at low or high dose, single or two shots; five or six received placebo; per-sample allocation not given. All samples were drawn on day 63, counting from the first vaccine or placebo injection. The method was immunoSEQ multiplex PCR; TCRdb's version includes in-frame clones alone and lacks a portion of them. Among 300,000 to 400,000 clones listed, around nine tenths were seen once. This receptor was obtained from a person aged 18-60 years who received the Ad26.COV2.S COVID-19 vaccine or a placebo. This chain connects TRBV25-1 to TRBJ2-5; 8 nucleotides match TRBD2. The source was peripheral blood, collected in a trial of Ad26.COV2.S vaccine versus placebo. The CDR3 spells CASSELTAGVRETQYF. The CDR3 nucleotides read TGTGCCAGCAGTGAACTGACAGCGGGGGTTCGAGAGACCCAGTACTTC.